Detailed here is one T cell receptor (beta chain). What it binds is not known. The sample comes from a study of radiotherapy plus CTLA-4 blockade in lung cancer. Sequencing used immunoSEQ multiplex PCR; TCRdb keeps in-frame clones, though not all of them. The table has 130,000 or so clones, around 90% seen once. Each patient with chemo-refractory metastatic non-small-cell lung cancer was treated with focal radiation plus CTLA-4 blockade using ipilimumab. This CDR3 is 12 amino acids long. Germline V gene lookup returns CDR1 SGHAT and CDR2 FQNNGV. The V gene lost 2 bases and the J gene lost 4 bases, with 5 bases spanning the gap. Broader study findings: The study found tumor-derived TCR clones expanded in blood after radiotherapy plus ipilimumab.

The chain employs TRBV11-2 and TRBJ1-1, with D hard to call. The sample in question was peripheral blood, obtained from a patient treated with radiotherapy plus ipilimumab. The receptor comes from a human donor with non-small cell lung cancer that progressed on radiotherapy plus ipilimumab. The CDR3 here is CASSLRGTEAFF. The DNA of the CDR3 is TGTGCCAGCAGCTTACGGGGCACTGAAGCTTTCTTT.